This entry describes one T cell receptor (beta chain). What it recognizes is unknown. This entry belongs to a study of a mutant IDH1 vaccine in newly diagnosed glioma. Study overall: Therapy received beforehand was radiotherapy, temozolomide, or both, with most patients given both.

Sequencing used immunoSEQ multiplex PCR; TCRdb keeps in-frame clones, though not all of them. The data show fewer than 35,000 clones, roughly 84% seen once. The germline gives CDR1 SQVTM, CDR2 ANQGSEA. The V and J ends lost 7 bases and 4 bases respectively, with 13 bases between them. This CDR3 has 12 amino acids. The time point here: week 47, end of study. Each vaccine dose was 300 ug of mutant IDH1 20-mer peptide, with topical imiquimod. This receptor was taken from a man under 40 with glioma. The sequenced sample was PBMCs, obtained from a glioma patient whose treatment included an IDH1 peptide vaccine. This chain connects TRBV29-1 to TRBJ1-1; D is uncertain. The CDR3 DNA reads TGCAGCGGCGGAAGTCCAACCACTGAAGCTTTCTTT. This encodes CSGGSPTTEAFF.